This T cell receptor beta chain was observed in a study of T cell responses to AZD1222 COVID-19 vaccine. General study findings and limits: After two AZD1222 doses, spike-specific TCR breadth and depth rose versus day 0. Nearly half of the spike-specific TCRs reportedly recognize variant regions that carry no mutations.

For this clone: Its antigen is unidentified.

Pooled together were second doses at about 4 or about 12 weeks. The V gene lost 0 bases and the J gene lost 3 bases, with 9 bases spanning the gap. The CDR3 runs 14 residues. Germline CDR1 reads MGHRA; CDR2 reads YSYEKL. Clones were sequenced by immunoSEQ multiplex PCR, and TCRdb holds only the in-frame ones, with some missing. The table records roughly 54,000 clones, about 89% of them present only once. The rearrangement links TRBV4-1 to TRBJ2-7, with D perhaps matching TRBD2 (6 bases). This material consisted of peripheral blood, taken 28 days after the second AZD1222 dose. The source of this sequence is an adult who received the AZD1222 COVID-19 vaccine. CDR3 amino acids: CASSQDSGVYEQYF. The CDR3 coding sequence is TGCGCCAGCAGCCAAGATAGCGGAGTCTACGAGCAGTACTTC.